This record concerns one TCR beta chain sequence. The germline V and J ends were trimmed by 7 bases and 3 bases, with 15 bases remaining between them. CDR1 is KGHDR, CDR2 SFDVKD, per germline. This CDR3 is 15 amino acids long. The sample is drawn from a study of blood T cell repertoires in COVID-19. Across the whole study: PBMCs, B-cell-depleted T cells, or T cells provided the cDNA or gDNA that made up the material.

Data came from immunoSEQ multiplex PCR; TCRdb stores just in-frame clones and leaves some out. The sample carries about 120,000 clones, 82% recorded once. The sequence was collected from a woman in her sixties or seventies with acute or convalescent COVID-19. The sequenced material came from peripheral blood. V gene TRBV24-1 combines with J gene TRBJ1-5; a weak D match, TRBD1 (5 bases). The CDR3 sequence is CATSQGRRANQPQHF. The CDR3 coding sequence is TGTGCCACCAGCCAGGGTCGACGGGCCAATCAGCCCCAGCATTTT.